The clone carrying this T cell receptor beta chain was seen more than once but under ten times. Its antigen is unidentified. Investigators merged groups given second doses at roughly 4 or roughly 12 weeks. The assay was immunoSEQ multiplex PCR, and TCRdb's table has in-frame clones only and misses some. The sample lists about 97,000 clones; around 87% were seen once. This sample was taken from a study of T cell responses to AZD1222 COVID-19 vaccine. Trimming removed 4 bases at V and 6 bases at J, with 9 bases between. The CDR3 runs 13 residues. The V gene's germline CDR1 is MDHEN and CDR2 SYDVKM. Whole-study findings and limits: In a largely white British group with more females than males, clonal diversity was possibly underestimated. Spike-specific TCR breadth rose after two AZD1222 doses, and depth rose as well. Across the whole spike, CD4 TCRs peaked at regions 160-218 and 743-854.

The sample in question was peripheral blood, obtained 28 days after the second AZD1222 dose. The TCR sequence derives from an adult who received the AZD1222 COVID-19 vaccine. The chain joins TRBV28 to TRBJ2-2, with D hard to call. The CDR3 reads CASSYITAGELFF. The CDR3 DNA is TGTGCCAGCAGTTATATTACGGCCGGGGAGCTGTTTTTT.